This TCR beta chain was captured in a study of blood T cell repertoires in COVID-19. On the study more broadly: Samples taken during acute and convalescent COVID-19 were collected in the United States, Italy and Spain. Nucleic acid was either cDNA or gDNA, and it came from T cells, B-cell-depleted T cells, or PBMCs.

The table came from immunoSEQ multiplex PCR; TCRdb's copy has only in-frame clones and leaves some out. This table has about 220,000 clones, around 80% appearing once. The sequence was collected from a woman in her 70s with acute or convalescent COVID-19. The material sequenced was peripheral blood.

CDR3 in amino acids: CASRGSYEQYF. The CDR3 DNA reads TGTGCCAGCCGAGGGTCCTACGAGCAGTACTTC. This chain uses TRBV12-3 or TRBV12-4 with TRBJ2-7; D is possibly TRBD2 (5 bases). Trimming took off 8 bases at V and 1 base at J, with 6 bases between the two ends. The CDR3 consists of 11 residues.